These 25 T cell receptor beta chains share one sample of origin, sequenced in a study of blood T cell repertoires in COVID-19 (dated by TCRdb to 2018 to 2021). Library preparation was by the immunoSEQ multiplex PCR assay. Held by TCRdb, this immuneACCESS table contains in-frame sequences only and omits some clones. Under half of the omission traces to an unresolved V gene where checked; the cause of the rest is unknown. The sample table lists about 160,000 clones, approximately 81% of them with a count of one. The ten top clones hold 0.8% to 1.2% of the sample. The specimen was peripheral blood. Every receptor here comes from a man aged 35-49 years with acute or convalescent COVID-19.

The chain uses TRBV4-1 and TRBJ1-2; TRBD1 agrees at 8 bases. V trimming: 4 bases; J trimming: 8 bases; junction bases outside the gene matches: 24. Germline values: CDR1 MGHRA, CDR2 YSYEKL. CDR3 size: 19 residues. The CDR3 nucleotides are TGCGCCAGCAGCCTTACTCCGGGACAGGCTTTTTCTTCTGCGAAGGGCTACACCTTC. Translation: CASSLTPGQAFSSAKGYTF.

The chain recombines TRBV16 with TRBJ1-2; 8 bases line up with TRBD1. The V segment lost 4 bases and the J segment 2 bases; nucleotides outside the gene matches: 9. CDR1 is KGHSY and CDR2 is FQNENV in the germline V gene. There are 16 residues in the CDR3. CDR3 coding DNA: TGTGCCAGCAGCCCCCTAGAACAGGGGGTGAACTATGGCTACACCTTC. Its protein product is CASSPLEQGVNYGYTF.

The rearrangement joins TRBV6-2 or TRBV6-3 to TRBJ1-5; D gene unclear. V gave up 6 bases and J gave up 0 bases, with 12 bases separating them. The CDR3 runs to 15 residues. The germline V gene has CDR1 MNHEY and CDR2 SVGEGT. This CDR3 is CASSHLGDSNQPQHF. CDR3 in DNA: TGTGCCAGCAGCCATCTCGGTGATAGCAATCAGCCCCAGCATTTT.

This chain uses TRBV19 with TRBJ2-1; possible D gene TRBD2, 6 bases. The V gene's germline CDR1 is LNHDA and CDR2 SQIVND (reference sequence). V was pared by 3 bases and J by 4 bases, with 16 bases between. The CDR3 extends over 16 amino acids. In nucleotides, the CDR3 is TGTGCCAGTAGTATGGACCGGGACTCTCTGTACAATGAGCAGTTCTTC. Its protein is CASSMDRDSLYNEQFF.

The rearrangement uses TRBV9 and TRBJ2-7; D gene unclear. The CDR3 sequence is 14 residues long. The germline V and J ends were trimmed by 0 bases and 6 bases, with 13 bases remaining between them. Germline V gene sequence: CDR1 SGDLS, CDR2 YYNGEE. CDR3 in DNA: TGTGCCAGCAGCGTAGGTAGTCTCTCGATCGAGCAGTACTTC. It yields the protein CASSVGSLSIEQYF.

The table lists this clone with a count of one. The chain couples TRBV18 to TRBJ1-1, with D tentatively TRBD1 (6 bases). CDR3 length: 15 amino acids. Trimming removed 3 bases at V and 0 bases at J, with 11 bases between. Germline loops: CDR1 KGHSH, CDR2 LQKENI. CDR3 residues: CASSPIQGMNTEAFF. In DNA form, the CDR3 reads TGTGCCAGCTCACCGATTCAGGGGATGAACACTGAAGCTTTCTTT.

This chain connects TRBV20-1 to TRBJ1-1; D perhaps matches TRBD1 (5 bases). The V end was cut by 3 bases, the J end by 3 bases, with 8 bases between. This CDR3 comprises 12 residues. Germline V CDR1 and CDR2: DFQATT, SNEGSKA (reference sequence). CDR3 sequence: CSASGGDTEAFF. CDR3 DNA: TGCAGTGCTAGTGGGGGGGACACTGAAGCTTTCTTT.

The chain uses TRBV6-6 and TRBJ2-2; maybe TRBD1 (5 bases). The CDR3 is 15 residues long. Trimming removed 7 bases at V and 1 base at J, with 13 bases between. CDR1 and CDR2 (germline): MNHNY, SVGAGI (reference sequence). The CDR3 nucleotides are TGTGCCAGCAAAGTGGGGCAAATGAACACCGGGGAGCTGTTTTTT. It translates to CASKVGQMNTGELFF.

V is TRBV6-5 and J is TRBJ2-1; 9 bases align to TRBD2. Trimming cost V 2 bases and J 3 bases; bases outside gene matches: 5. The CDR3 has 16 residues. Germline CDR1 MNHEY, CDR2 SVGAGI. The CDR3 coding sequence is TGTGCCAGCAGTTACGCGACTAGCGGACGCTACAATGAGCAGTTCTTC. This sequence encodes CASSYATSGRYNEQFF.

This clone has just a few counts. This chain uses TRBV18 with TRBJ2-2; 9 bases map to TRBD1. The length of the CDR3 is 16 residues. Germline values: CDR1 KGHSH, CDR2 LQKENI. J lost 4 bases, V lost 5 bases, and 8 bases had no gene match. The CDR3 loop reads CASSSGQGRSTGELFF. The CDR3 DNA reads TGTGCCAGCTCATCGGGACAGGGTCGGAGCACCGGGGAGCTGTTTTTT.

J is TRBJ1-3 and V is TRBV11-2, with a tentative D call TRBD1 (6 bases). CDR1 and CDR2 (germline): SGHAT, FQNNGV. The length of the CDR3 is 14 residues. V lost 5 bases to trimming and J lost 3 bases, with 11 bases between them. The CDR3 sequence is CASSLNRVGNTIYF. The CDR3, as DNA: TGTGCCAGCAGCCTAAACAGGGTTGGAAACACCATATATTTT. Together with reference TRBV11-2 and TRBJ1-3, the CDR3 gives the full variable domain: EAGVAQSPRYKIIEKRQSVAFWCNPISGHATLYWYQQILGQGPKLLIQFQNNGVVDDSQLPKDRFSAERLKGVDSTLKIQPAKLEDSAVYLCASSLNRVGNTIYFGEGSWLTVV.

The chain links TRBV5-1 to TRBJ2-1; D is uncertain. The germline V and J ends were trimmed by 0 bases and 6 bases, with 13 bases remaining between them. CDR3 length equals 15 residues. The germline gives CDR1 SGHRS, CDR2 YFSETQ. CDR3 in DNA: TGCGCCAGCAGCTTGGGAGCACCCTGGGCCAATGAGCAGTTCTTC. Translated: CASSLGAPWANEQFF.

The chain uses TRBV5-8 and TRBJ2-1; TRBD2 is a possible D gene (6 bases). This CDR3 has 16 amino acids. Trimming stripped 4 bases from V and 0 bases from J, with 14 bases between. The V gene's germline CDR1 is SGHTS and CDR2 YDEGEE. CDR3 DNA sequence: TGTGCCAGCAGCCCCGGGACTTCCCACTCCTACAATGAGCAGTTCTTC. As protein: CASSPGTSHSYNEQFF.

For the CDR3, the DNA is TGTGCCAGCAGCCCCCACATCTCCTATAATTCACCCCTCCACTTT. Protein product: CASSPHISYNSPLHF. This chain links TRBV7-2 with TRBJ1-6; no clear D gene. The length of the CDR3 is 15 residues. The germline V gene has CDR1 SGHTA and CDR2 FQGNSA. V lost 5 bases to trimming and J lost 0 bases, with 8 bases between them.

V usage is TRBV15 and J usage is TRBJ1-2, with 7 bases lining up with TRBD1. Germline V gene lookup returns CDR1 LNHNV and CDR2 YYDKDF (reference sequence). The CDR3 totals 16 residues. J was trimmed by 0 bases and V by 0 bases; bases with no gene match: 4. CDR3 region: CATSRDDRATNYGYTF. The DNA for the CDR3 is TGTGCCACCAGCAGAGATGACAGGGCTACTAACTATGGCTACACCTTC.

The V and J genes are TRBV2 and TRBJ1-2; 9 bases line up with TRBD1. Germline V gene sequence: CDR1 SNHLY, CDR2 FYNNEI. V lost 10 bases to trimming and J lost 4 bases; unmatched junction nucleotides: 13. The CDR3 has 15 amino acids. The CDR3 region is CATNMGQGITYGYTF. The CDR3 bases are TGTGCCACCAACATGGGACAGGGAATAACCTATGGCTACACCTTC.

The chain joins TRBV6-5 to TRBJ2-7; 10 nucleotides match TRBD2. The CDR3 length is 14 residues. Looked up from germline, CDR1 is MNHEY and CDR2 is SVGAGI. The trim removed 7 bases at V and 3 bases at J, leaving 6 bases unmatched. The CDR3 DNA reads TGTGCCAGCAACGTAGCGGGGGGCCACTACGAGCAGTACTTC. Translating gives CASNVAGGHYEQYF.

The chain carries TRBV5-1 and TRBJ2-3; the D gene is possibly TRBD2 (6 bases). V lost 5 bases and J lost 1, with 8 bases in between. CDR3 size: 13 residues. CDR1 SGHRS and CDR2 YFSETQ come from the germline V gene. Here the CDR3 reads CASSSGGTDTQYF. The CDR3 DNA is TGCGCCAGCAGTTCGGGGGGCACAGATACGCAGTATTTT.

The V call is TRBV19, the J call TRBJ1-5; no firm D call. The CDR3 has 16 amino acids. The germline V gene has CDR1 LNHDA and CDR2 SQIVND (reference sequence). V lost 1 base and J lost 5, with 15 bases in between. The chain's CDR3 is CASSIVDGLAHQPQHF. The CDR3 region has the DNA TGTGCCAGTAGTATAGTTGACGGTCTAGCTCATCAGCCCCAGCATTTT.

This sequence joins TRBV9 and TRBJ2-1; TRBD2 matches 11 bases. The CDR3 covers 17 residues. Germline V lookup: CDR1 SGDLS, CDR2 YYNGEE. V lost 5 bases, J lost 2 bases, and 9 bases stayed unmatched. This CDR3 reads CASRAPPGLAAYNEQFF. CDR3 nucleotides: TGTGCCAGCAGAGCTCCCCCGGGACTAGCGGCCTACAATGAGCAGTTCTTC.

This chain uses TRBV27 with TRBJ2-2; D is ambiguous. Trimming removed 7 bases at V and 5 bases at J, with 5 bases between. Germline V lookup: CDR1 MNHEY, CDR2 SMNVEV (reference sequence). The CDR3 loop spans 11 amino acids. The CDR3 sequence is CASTSTGELFF. The CDR3 DNA is TGTGCCAGCACGAGTACCGGGGAGCTGTTTTTT.

The chain recombines TRBV9 with TRBJ2-2, with 9 bases fitting TRBD1. Germline CDR1 is SGDLS and CDR2 is YYNGEE. Trimming cost V 3 bases and J 6 bases; bases outside gene matches: 6. The CDR3 loop spans 15 amino acids. DNA of the CDR3: TGTGCCAGCAGCGGGAAACAGGGGGCGCCCGGGGAGCTGTTTTTT. This sequence encodes CASSGKQGAPGELFF.

The V gene is TRBV7-9, the J gene TRBJ1-4; no definite D call. Germline V gene sequence: CDR1 SEHNR, CDR2 FQNEAQ (reference sequence). The CDR3 has 16 amino acids. V was pared by 1 base and J by 7 bases, with 16 bases between. CDR3 sequence (DNA): TGTGCCAGCAGCTTAGGAGCGTCCCTTCAGAGTGAAAAACTGTTTTTT. Translating it yields CASSLGASLQSEKLFF. The full variable domain, with the rest looked up from reference TRBV7-9 and TRBJ1-4, is DTGVSQNPRHKITKRGQNVTFRCDPISEHNRLYWYRQTLGQGPEFLTYFQNEAQLEKSRLLSDRFSAERPKGSFSTLEIQRTEQGDSAMYLCASSLGASLQSEKLFFGSGTQLSVL.

This clone came up once. The chain uses TRBV5-5 and TRBJ2-1; D possibly corresponds to TRBD2 (7 bases). CDR1 SGHKS and CDR2 YYEKEE come from the germline V gene (reference sequence). Deletions cut 5 bases from V and 7 bases from J, with 22 bases between. The CDR3 spans 16 residues. The CDR3 region is CASSGGGGGPTNEQFF. The CDR3, as DNA: TGTGCCAGCAGTGGAGGAGGGGGGGGCCCCACGAATGAGCAGTTCTTC.

The chain uses TRBV5-6 and TRBJ1-5; TRBD1 matches 7 bases. This CDR3 contains 14 residues. J lost 6 bases, V lost 1 base, and 4 bases had no gene match. CDR1 and CDR2 from the germline V gene are SGHDT and YYEEEE. The CDR3 loop reads CASSLSGGSQPQHF. The CDR3 nucleotides are TGTGCCAGCAGCTTGTCAGGGGGTAGTCAGCCCCAGCATTTT.